This T cell receptor (beta chain) was recovered during a study of vaccination and CD4 T cells after COVID-19. Treatment defined: 10-day PBMC culture with coronavirus spike peptide pools or control peptides (ViraFEST assay). By negative selection, CD4+ T cells were isolated once culture had run for about 10 days. V lost 3 bases and J lost 1; bases outside the gene matches: 6. This CDR3 has 17 residues. CDR1 and CDR2 from the germline V gene are SGHNT and YENEEA. About this clonotype: Its antigen is unknown.

Cultured CD4+ T-cell DNA underwent Oncomine TCR Beta short-read sequencing. TCRdb recomputed calls from the PCR reads with MiXCR, one row per CDR3 protein. Of more than 15,000 distinct CDR3 sequences in the sample, roughly 41% were seen once. The specimen was CD4+ T cells from blood, cultured in vitro, collected after SARS-CoV-2 vaccination. The J gene is TRBJ2-1, the V gene TRBV11-3, with 10 bases lining up with TRBD2. This receptor was taken from a human donor who had recovered from COVID-19. CDR3 bases: TGTGCCAGCAGCTTCTCTAGCGGGAGTATGTCCTACAATGAGCAGTTCTTC. The encoded protein is CASSFSSGSMSYNEQFF.